This T cell receptor beta chain was recovered during a study of HIV-infected patients and healthy controls. The CDR3 sequence is 14 residues long. The germline CDR1 and CDR2 sequences are GTSNPN and SVGIG (reference sequence). With 3 bases clipped from V and 9 bases from J, the junction kept 4 bases outside the gene matches. MiXCR, run by TCRdb on the 5' RACE reads, gives a single entry per CDR3 protein. This table has 60,000 to 75,000 distinct CDR3 sequences, about 16% appearing once. V gene TRBV30 combines with J gene TRBJ2-1; 14 nucleotides agree with TRBD2. This sequence was found in a human donor in good health. The sequencing input was CD4+ T cells from blood. As DNA, the CDR3 is TGTGCCTGGAGGAGACTAGCGGGGGGGTTTGAGCAGTTCTTC. Protein: CAWRRLAGGFEQFF.